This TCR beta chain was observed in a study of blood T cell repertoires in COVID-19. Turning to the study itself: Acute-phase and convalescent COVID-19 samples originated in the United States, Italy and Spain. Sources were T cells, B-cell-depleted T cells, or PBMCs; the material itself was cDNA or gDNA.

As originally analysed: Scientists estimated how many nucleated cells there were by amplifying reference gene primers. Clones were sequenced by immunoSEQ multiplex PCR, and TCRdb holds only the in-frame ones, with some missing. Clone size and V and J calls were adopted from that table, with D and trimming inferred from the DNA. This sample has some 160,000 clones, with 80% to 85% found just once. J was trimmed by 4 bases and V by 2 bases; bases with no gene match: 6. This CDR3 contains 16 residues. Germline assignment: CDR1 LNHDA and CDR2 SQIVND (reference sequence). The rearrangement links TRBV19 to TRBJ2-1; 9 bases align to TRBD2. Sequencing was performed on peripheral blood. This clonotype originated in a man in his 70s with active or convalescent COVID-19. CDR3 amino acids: CASSILLAGPYNEQFF. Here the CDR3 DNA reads TGTGCCAGTAGTATACTACTAGCGGGCCCATACAATGAGCAGTTCTTC.